This TCR beta chain comes out of a study of T cell responses to AZD1222 COVID-19 vaccine. Study-level results: Only a handful of AZD1222 recipients tested seropositive at baseline. Close to half of spike-specific TCRs reportedly recognize unmutated variant regions. Mapped onto spike, vaccine-associated CD4 TCRs spanned it and were dominant at 160-218 and 743-854.

Generated by immunoSEQ multiplex PCR, the TCRdb table keeps only in-frame clones and is missing some. Of roughly 150,000 clones in the sample, 85% to 95% are singletons; the top ten hold about 2.5%. Remarks on this clone: The antigen is undetermined.

Germline assignment: CDR1 LGHDT and CDR2 YNNKEL (reference sequence). J gave up 7 bases and V 4 bases, and 10 bases lay outside the gene matches. The length of the CDR3 is 16 residues. This clonotype originated in an adult in good health. V is TRBV3-1 (or the pseudogene TRBV3-2) and J is TRBJ2-1; 10 nucleotides match TRBD2. The input for sequencing was peripheral blood, taken on day 0 of AZD1222 vaccination. The CDR3 nucleotides read TGTGCCAGCAGCCCAAAAGCGGGAGGGCTCGGGAATGAGCAGTTCTTC. As protein: CASSPKAGGLGNEQFF.